Shown below are 30 T cell receptor beta chains from a single sample sequenced in a study of T cells in Graves' hyperthyroidism and ophthalmopathy. RNA transcripts gave rise to amplified TCR beta CDR3 regions. The TCR CDR3 first-round RT-PCR relied on the HTBI primer set. TCRdb reprocessed the multiplex PCR reads with MiXCR, giving one entry per CDR3 protein. The sample shows fewer than 110,000 distinct CDR3 sequences, roughly 15% of them seen only once. Sequenced input: blood. The receptors come from a woman between 45 and 65 years old with Graves' hyperthyroidism.

This clonotype was recorded at least ten times. This CDR3 is CASSVGTSGRASSDTQYF. In DNA form, the CDR3 reads TGTGCCAGCAGCGTCGGGACTAGCGGGAGGGCCAGCTCAGATACGCAGTATTTT. V and J are TRBV9 and TRBJ2-3, with 16 bases aligning to TRBD2. Germline CDR1 SGDLS, CDR2 YYNGEE. CDR3 length: 18 amino acids. V trimming: 2 bases; J trimming: 4 bases; junction bases outside the gene matches: 7.

This clonotype was recorded many times. The V call is TRBV5-1, the J call TRBJ2-1, with 9 bases lining up with TRBD1. Trimming removed 0 bases from V and 5 bases from J; junction bases left unmatched: 12. There are 18 residues in the CDR3. CDR1 and CDR2 (germline): SGHRS, YFSETQ. In DNA form, the CDR3 reads TGCGCCAGCAGCTTGGCAGGGACAGGGTGGGATTTGGACAATGAGCAGTTCTTC. This translates into CASSLAGTGWDLDNEQFF.

A few counts support this clonotype. The CDR3 DNA follows: TGTGCCAGCAGCTTAACTGAAGACACTGAAGCTTTCTTT. This gives the protein CASSLTEDTEAFF. The chain couples TRBV7-3 to TRBJ1-1; D not resolved. The CDR3 sequence is 13 residues long. V lost 0 bases, J lost 3 bases, and 5 bases lay in between. Germline V CDR1 and CDR2: SGHTA, FQGTGA.

CDR3 in DNA: TGTGCCACCTCCGCGGGACAGGGTGGTGTGGTAGGAGAGCAGTACGTC. Its translation is CATSAGQGGVVGEQYV. The chain joins TRBV10-3 to TRBJ2-7; 9 positions agree with TRBD1. CDR3 length: 16 residues. V lost 10 bases to trimming and J lost 7 bases; unmatched junction nucleotides: 20. CDR1 and CDR2 (germline): ENHRY, SYGVKD.

This clonotype was detected ten times or more. The genes are TRBV11-2 and TRBJ1-1; D is undetermined. The CDR3 has 12 amino acids. The germline CDR1 and CDR2 sequences are SGHAT and FQNNGV. With 4 bases removed from V and 8 bases from J, the gap between germline ends came to 11 bases. As DNA, the CDR3 is TGTGCCAGCAGCTCAAATATCCGAGAAGCTTTCTTT. Translating gives CASSSNIREAFF.

In this sample, this clonotype turned up many times. The rearrangement uses TRBV20-1 and TRBJ2-1; 10 bases align to TRBD2. The V gene end was trimmed by 3 bases and the J gene end by 6 bases; junction bases not matched to a gene: 11. There are 16 residues in the CDR3. CDR1 and CDR2 (germline): DFQATT, SNEGSKA (reference sequence). The CDR3 DNA sequence: TGCAGTGCTAGTCGTGCTAGCGGGAGTCGGGGCAATGAGCAGTTCTTC. Translation gives CSASRASGSRGNEQFF.

Ten or more counts support this clonotype. The CDR3 spells CASSTWDKSFF. CDR3 nucleotide sequence: TGTGCCAGCAGCACGTGGGACAAATCGTTCTTC. The genes are TRBV11-2 and TRBJ2-1, with TRBD1 as a possible D gene (6 bases). This CDR3 contains 11 residues. The V and J ends lost 5 bases and 15 bases respectively, with 14 bases between them. Looked up from germline, CDR1 is SGHAT and CDR2 is FQNNGV.

This clonotype was detected ten times or more. V and J are TRBV3-1 and TRBJ1-1; D gene uncertain. The CDR3 has 17 amino acids. The V gene lost 0 bases and the J gene lost 3 bases, with 17 bases spanning the gap. Germline lookup yields CDR1 LGHDT and CDR2 YNNKEL (reference sequence). CDR3 loop: CASSQDRTKREDTEAFF. In DNA, the CDR3 is TGTGCCAGCAGCCAAGATAGGACCAAAAGGGAGGACACTGAAGCTTTCTTT.

This clonotype was seen ten or more times. V gene TRBV28 combines with J gene TRBJ2-7; 7 bases agree with TRBD1. CDR3 length: 14 residues. Germline lookup yields CDR1 MDHEN and CDR2 SYDVKM. After removal of 4 bases from V and 5 bases from J, the junction contained 8 bases not matched to a gene. The CDR3 DNA reads TGTGCCAGCAGTTCTCGGACAGGTGATCACGAGCAGTACTTC. This translates into CASSSRTGDHEQYF.

This clonotype occurred many times. The chain uses TRBV4-2 and TRBJ2-1, with 10 bases aligning to TRBD2. Trimming at V came to 4 bases and at J to 9 bases, leaving 9 bases not matched to a gene. The CDR3 runs 15 residues. In germline, CDR1 is LGHNA, CDR2 YNFKEQ. The CDR3 nucleotides are TGTGCCAGCAGCCCGTGGCTAGCGGGAGCGGGTGAGCAGTTCTTC. Encoded protein: CASSPWLAGAGEQFF.

The V and J genes are TRBV29-1 and TRBJ2-2; D remains unclear. Between the trimmed V and J ends, which lost 6 bases and 0 bases, there was a span of 17 bases. The germline V gene has CDR1 SQVTM and CDR2 ANQGSEA. The CDR3 is made up of 16 amino acids. CDR3 in DNA: TGCAGCGTGGATCTTGGGCGAGATACGAACACCGGGGAGCTGTTTTTT. It yields the protein CSVDLGRDTNTGELFF.

There are many counts of this clonotype. This may come from a read error, since a much larger clone is one base off. No conserved phenylalanine or tryptophan ends this CDR3, so it is likely a read error. The J gene is TRBJ2-7, the V gene TRBV20-1; TRBD1 or TRBD2 may be the D gene (5 bases each). The CDR3 has 15 residues. The germline V gene has CDR1 DFQATT and CDR2 SNEGSKA (reference sequence). V was cut by 1 base and J by 2 bases, with 15 bases left in between. The CDR3 reads CSARASRGRTYEQYL. CDR3 sequence (DNA): TGCAGTGCTAGAGCTTCTAGGGGACGGACCTACGAGCAGTACCTC.

V and J are TRBV20-1 and TRBJ2-1; 14 positions agree with TRBD2. The germline V gene encodes CDR1 DFQATT and CDR2 SNEGSKA (reference sequence). The CDR3 runs to 14 residues. The junction had 4 bases not matched to a gene; V was cut back by 5 bases and J by 7 bases. The CDR3 sequence is CSAVGTSGGNEQFF. DNA of the CDR3: TGCAGTGCTGTGGGGACTAGCGGGGGAAATGAGCAGTTCTTC.

This clonotype appeared once. CDR3 sequence (DNA): TGTGCCAGCAGCTTTAATGGACTAGCGGAAGAGACCCAGTACTTC. As protein: CASSFNGLAEETQYF. The V and J genes are TRBV7-9 and TRBJ2-5; 10 bases align to TRBD2. Germline CDR1 and CDR2: SEHNR and FQNEAQ (reference sequence). The CDR3 contains 15 residues. The trim removed 3 bases at V and 3 bases at J, leaving 4 bases unmatched.

This clonotype was picked up many times. The rearrangement joins TRBV18 to TRBJ1-4; D is undetermined. Trimming shortened V by 3 bases and J by 0 bases, and 8 bases separated the two germline ends. CDR3 length: 15 residues. Germline CDR1 reads KGHSH; CDR2 reads LQKENI. The chain's CDR3 is CASSPGRPTNEKLFF. Here the CDR3 DNA reads TGTGCCAGCTCACCGGGTCGACCAACTAATGAAAAACTGTTTTTT.

This clonotype has a count of ten or more. The J gene is TRBJ1-4, the V gene TRBV29-1; D may be TRBD1 (6 bases). The CDR3 contains 15 residues. Germline V gene sequence: CDR1 SQVTM, CDR2 ANQGSEA. The V end was cut by 1 base, the J end by 7 bases, with 16 bases between. The CDR3 reads CSVEVGPGVAEKLFF. Here the CDR3 DNA reads TGCAGCGTTGAAGTCGGTCCAGGGGTGGCTGAAAAACTGTTTTTT.

There are a few counts of this clonotype. In DNA form, the CDR3 reads TGTGCCAGCAGTCCCGGACTCGGAAGCACAGATACGCAGTATTTT. Its translation is CASSPGLGSTDTQYF. V is TRBV28 and J is TRBJ2-3; a weak D match, TRBD2 (5 bases). The V gene lost 5 bases and the J gene lost 0 bases, with 12 bases spanning the gap. Germline assignment: CDR1 MDHEN and CDR2 SYDVKM. The CDR3 length is 15 residues.

The J gene is TRBJ2-1, the V gene TRBV2, with 14 bases fitting TRBD2. This CDR3 has 18 amino acids. J gave up 1 base and V 4 bases, and 6 bases lay outside the gene matches. The germline gives CDR1 SNHLY, CDR2 FYNNEI. The CDR3 sequence is CASSVGTSGRSSYNEQFF. DNA of the CDR3: TGTGCCAGCAGTGTGGGGACTAGCGGGAGAAGTTCCTACAATGAGCAGTTCTTC.

This clonotype was seen repeatedly, ten times or more. V is TRBV15 and J is TRBJ2-7; TRBD2 is a possible D gene (5 bases). The germline gives CDR1 LNHNV, CDR2 YYDKDF (reference sequence). Trimming left V 0 bases short and J 2 bases short, with 11 bases between. The CDR3 has 15 residues. The CDR3 is CATSREEGSPYEQYF. CDR3 sequence (DNA): TGTGCCACCAGCAGAGAAGAGGGCAGTCCCTACGAGCAGTACTTC.

This chain connects TRBV20-1 to TRBJ2-7, with a tentative D call TRBD2 (5 bases). The CDR3 consists of 14 residues. With 3 bases removed from V and 3 bases from J, the gap between germline ends came to 15 bases. CDR1 is DFQATT, CDR2 SNEGSKA, per germline (reference sequence). As DNA, the CDR3 is TGCAGTGCTAGTACCGACGAGGGCCTCTACGAGCAGTACTTC. Translation gives CSASTDEGLYEQYF.

This clonotype was seen repeatedly, ten times or more. V gene TRBV5-1 combines with J gene TRBJ2-4; D is uncertain. Trimming removed 5 bases at V and 7 bases at J, with 13 bases between. Germline CDR1 is SGHRS and CDR2 is YFSETQ. The CDR3 is 13 amino acids. The CDR3 DNA sequence: TGCGCCAGCAGACCAAACCCTGAGAACATTCAGTACTTC. Its protein is CASRPNPENIQYF.

The genes are TRBV7-2 and TRBJ2-7, with 7 bases matching TRBD2. The CDR3 totals 14 residues. After removal of 5 bases from V and 9 bases from J, the junction contained 13 bases not matched to a gene. CDR1 is SGHTA, CDR2 FQGNSA, per germline. CDR3 nucleotide sequence: TGTGCCAGCAGCGAAGCGGGAAACCTACGAGGGCAGTACTTC. Protein product: CASSEAGNLRGQYF. The full variable domain, with the rest looked up from reference TRBV7-2 and TRBJ2-7, is GAGVSQSPSNKVTEKGKDVELRCDPISGHTALYWYRQSLGQGLEFLIYFQGNSAPDKSGLPSDRFSAERTGGSVSTLTIQRTQQEDSAVYLCASSEAGNLRGQYFGPGTRLTVT.

This clonotype was counted at least ten times. The chain has TRBV5-1 and TRBJ2-1; D ambiguous. Trimming pared 2 bases from V and 7 bases from J, leaving 4 bases between. In germline, CDR1 is SGHRS, CDR2 YFSETQ. This CDR3 contains 11 residues. DNA of the CDR3: TGCGCCAGCAGCTTTATAAATGAGCAGTTCTTC. This sequence encodes CASSFINEQFF.

The V and J genes are TRBV10-2 and TRBJ2-1; possibly TRBD2 for D (6 bases). The CDR3 is made up of 14 amino acids. Germline CDR1 and CDR2: WSHSY and SAAADI. V was cut by 8 bases and J by 6 bases, with 17 bases left in between. The CDR3 nucleotides are TGCGCCAGCGCCTGGGACTCCGCCCTCAATGAGCAGTTCTTC. Protein product: CASAWDSALNEQFF.

This clonotype was seen repeatedly, ten times or more. This chain joins TRBV6-6 and TRBJ2-1, with 15 bases aligning to TRBD2. Germline CDR1 reads MNHNY; CDR2 reads SVGAGI (reference sequence). Losses at the gene ends were 3 bases for V and 8 bases for J; bases not matched to a gene: 5. The CDR3 covers 16 residues. CDR3 coding DNA: TGTGCCAGCAGTTATTGGACTAGCGGGAGGGCCGATGAGCAGTTCTTC. It yields the protein CASSYWTSGRADEQFF.

This clonotype was seen only a few times. The V gene is TRBV19, the J gene TRBJ2-3; 8 bases agree with TRBD2. The V and J ends lost 6 bases and 5 bases, in that order; junction bases with no gene match: 19. From germline, CDR1 is LNHDA and CDR2 SQIVND (reference sequence). The length of the CDR3 is 18 residues. The CDR3 protein is CASRPLRESGSFGDTQYF. CDR3 nucleotide sequence: TGTGCCAGTAGACCTTTGAGGGAGAGCGGGAGCTTTGGAGATACGCAGTATTTT.

At least ten counts were recorded for this clonotype. The V gene is TRBV7-2, the J gene TRBJ1-5, with a possible D match to TRBD1 (5 bases). Germline-derived CDR1 and CDR2 are SGHTA and FQGNSA. Trimming left V 8 bases short and J 3 bases short, with 11 bases between. The CDR3 runs to 13 residues. This chain's CDR3 is CASGRGHNQPQHF. In DNA form, the CDR3 reads TGTGCCAGCGGCCGGGGCCACAATCAGCCCCAGCATTTT.

This clonotype came up many times. The gene calls are TRBV6-1 and TRBJ2-2, with TRBD1 identical over 9 bases. The germline V gene encodes CDR1 MNHNS and CDR2 SASEGT. The V and J ends lost 5 bases and 7 bases, in that order; junction bases with no gene match: 5. The CDR3 consists of 14 residues. The DNA for the CDR3 is TGTGCCAGCAGTAGGGACAGGGAATACGGGGAGCTGTTTTTT. This translates into CASSRDREYGELFF.

In its sample, this clonotype was seen many times. The chain carries TRBV2 and TRBJ1-5; D is unresolved. V was clipped by 7 bases and J by 7 bases, with 11 bases between them. The CDR3 is made up of 12 amino acids. Germline V gene lookup returns CDR1 SNHLY and CDR2 FYNNEI. CDR3 in DNA: TGTGCCAGCACTTTAGAGGGACAGCCCCAGCATTTT. This gives the protein CASTLEGQPQHF.

On this clonotype itself: One base away lies a much larger clone, so this may be a sequencing read error. The V and J genes are TRBV19 and TRBJ1-5, with no clear D. The CDR3 consists of 13 residues. Germline lookup yields CDR1 LNHDA and CDR2 SQIVND (reference sequence). In DNA form, the CDR3 reads TGTGCCAGTAGTATAGATCTCATTCAGCCCCGGCATTTT. The encoded protein is CASSIDLIQPRHF.